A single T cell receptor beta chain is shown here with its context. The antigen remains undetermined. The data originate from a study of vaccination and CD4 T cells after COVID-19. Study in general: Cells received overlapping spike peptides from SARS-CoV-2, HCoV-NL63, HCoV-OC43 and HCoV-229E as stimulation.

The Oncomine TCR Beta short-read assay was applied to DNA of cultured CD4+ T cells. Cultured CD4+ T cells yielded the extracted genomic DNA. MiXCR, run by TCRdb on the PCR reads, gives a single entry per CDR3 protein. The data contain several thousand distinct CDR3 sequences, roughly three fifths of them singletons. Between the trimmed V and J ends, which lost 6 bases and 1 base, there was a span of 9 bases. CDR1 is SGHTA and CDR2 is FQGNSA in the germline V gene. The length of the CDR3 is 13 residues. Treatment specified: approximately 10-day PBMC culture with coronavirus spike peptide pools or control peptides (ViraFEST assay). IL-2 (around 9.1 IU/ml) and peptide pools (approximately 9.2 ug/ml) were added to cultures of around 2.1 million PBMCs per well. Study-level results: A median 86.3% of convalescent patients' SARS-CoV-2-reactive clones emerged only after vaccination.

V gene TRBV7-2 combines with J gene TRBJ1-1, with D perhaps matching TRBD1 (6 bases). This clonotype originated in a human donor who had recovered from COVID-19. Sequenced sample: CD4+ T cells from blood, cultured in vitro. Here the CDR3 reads CASSSDRNTEAFF. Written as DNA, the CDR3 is TGTGCCAGCAGTTCGGACAGGAACACTGAAGCTTTCTTT.